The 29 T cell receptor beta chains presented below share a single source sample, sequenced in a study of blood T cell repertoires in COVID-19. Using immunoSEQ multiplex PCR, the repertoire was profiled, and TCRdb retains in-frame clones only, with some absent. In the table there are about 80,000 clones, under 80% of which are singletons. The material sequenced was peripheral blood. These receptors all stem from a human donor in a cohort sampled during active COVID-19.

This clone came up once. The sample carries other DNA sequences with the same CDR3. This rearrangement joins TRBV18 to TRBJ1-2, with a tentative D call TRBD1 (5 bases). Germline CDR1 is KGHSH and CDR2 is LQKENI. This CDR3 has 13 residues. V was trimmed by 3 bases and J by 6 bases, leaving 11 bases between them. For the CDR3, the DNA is TGTGCCAGCTCACCGGGAGGGGCCAATGGCTACACCTTC. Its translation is CASSPGGANGYTF.

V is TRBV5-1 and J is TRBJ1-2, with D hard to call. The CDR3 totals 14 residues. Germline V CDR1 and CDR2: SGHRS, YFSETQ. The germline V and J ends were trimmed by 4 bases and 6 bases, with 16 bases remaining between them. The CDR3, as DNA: TGCGCCAGCAGCGCGGGATCGGGCCGTCATGGCTACACCTTC. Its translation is CASSAGSGRHGYTF.

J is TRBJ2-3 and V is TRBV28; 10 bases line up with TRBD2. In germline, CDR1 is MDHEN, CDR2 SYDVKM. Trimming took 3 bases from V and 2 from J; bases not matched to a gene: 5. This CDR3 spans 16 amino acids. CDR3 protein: CASSFTAGGNTDTQYF. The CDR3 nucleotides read TGTGCCAGCAGTTTCACAGCGGGAGGGAACACAGATACGCAGTATTTT.

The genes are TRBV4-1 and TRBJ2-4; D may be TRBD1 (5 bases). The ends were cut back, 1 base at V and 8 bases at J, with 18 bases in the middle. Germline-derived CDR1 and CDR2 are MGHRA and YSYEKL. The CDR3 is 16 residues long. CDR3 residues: CASSQVGARQGDIQYF. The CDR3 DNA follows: TGCGCCAGCAGCCAAGTAGGGGCCCGCCAGGGTGACATTCAGTACTTC.

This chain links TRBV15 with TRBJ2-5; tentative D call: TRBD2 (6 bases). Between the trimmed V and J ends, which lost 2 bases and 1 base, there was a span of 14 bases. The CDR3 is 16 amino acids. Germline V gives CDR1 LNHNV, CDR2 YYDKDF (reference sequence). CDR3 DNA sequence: TGTGCCACCAGCAGATTGGTCCTAGCGTTCCAAGAGACCCAGTACTTC. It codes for CATSRLVLAFQETQYF.

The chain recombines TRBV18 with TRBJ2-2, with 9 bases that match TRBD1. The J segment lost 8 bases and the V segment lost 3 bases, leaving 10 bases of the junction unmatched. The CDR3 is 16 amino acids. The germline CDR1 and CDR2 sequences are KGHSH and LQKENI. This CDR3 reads CASSPETGGASGELFF. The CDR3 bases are TGTGCCAGCTCACCTGAAACAGGGGGCGCATCTGGGGAGCTGTTTTTT. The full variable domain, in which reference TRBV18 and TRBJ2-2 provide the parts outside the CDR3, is NAGVMQNPRHLVRRRGQEARLRCSPMKGHSHVYWYRQLPEEGLKFMVYLQKENIIDESGMPKERFSAEFPKEGPSILRIQQVVRGDSAAYFCASSPETGGASGELFFGEGSRLTVL.

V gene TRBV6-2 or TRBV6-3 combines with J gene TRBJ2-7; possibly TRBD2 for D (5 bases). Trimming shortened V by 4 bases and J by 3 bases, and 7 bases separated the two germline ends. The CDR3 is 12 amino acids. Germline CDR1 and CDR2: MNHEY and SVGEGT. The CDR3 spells CASSLTNYEQYF. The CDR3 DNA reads TGTGCCAGCAGTTTGACTAACTACGAGCAGTACTTC.

The CDR3 region has the DNA TGTGCCAGCGATAAGACTAGCTTCGAGCAGTTCTTC. It translates to CASDKTSFEQFF. The V gene is TRBV2, the J gene TRBJ2-1, with 7 bases aligning to TRBD2. The CDR3 consists of 12 residues. CDR1 and CDR2 from the germline V gene are SNHLY and FYNNEI. The V gene end was trimmed by 8 bases and the J gene end by 10 bases; junction bases not matched to a gene: 8.

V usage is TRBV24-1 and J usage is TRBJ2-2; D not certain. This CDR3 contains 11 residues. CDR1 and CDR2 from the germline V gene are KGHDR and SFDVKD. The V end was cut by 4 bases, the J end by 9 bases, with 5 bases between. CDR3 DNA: TGTGCCACCAGTGAAAGCCGGGAGCTGTTTTTT. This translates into CATSESRELFF.

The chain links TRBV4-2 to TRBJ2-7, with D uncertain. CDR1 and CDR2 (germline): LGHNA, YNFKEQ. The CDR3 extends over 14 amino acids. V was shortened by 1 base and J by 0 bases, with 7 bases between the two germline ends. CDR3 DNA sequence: TGTGCCAGCAGCCAAGGCCACGGCTCCTACGAGCAGTACTTC. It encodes CASSQGHGSYEQYF.

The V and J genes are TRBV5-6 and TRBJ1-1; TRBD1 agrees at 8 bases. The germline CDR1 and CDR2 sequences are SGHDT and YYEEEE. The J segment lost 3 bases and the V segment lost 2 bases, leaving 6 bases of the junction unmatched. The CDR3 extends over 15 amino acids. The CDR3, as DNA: TGTGCCAGCAGCTTTCAGGGGGCTGGGGACACTGAAGCTTTCTTT. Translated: CASSFQGAGDTEAFF.

CDR3 in DNA: TGTGCCAGCAGCAATGGGGGGACAGGCTCCTCCTGGGTATTCCACGAGCAGTACTTC. It is translated as CASSNGGTGSSWVFHEQYF. The V call is TRBV9, the J call TRBJ2-7, with 8 bases aligning to TRBD1. The CDR3 contains 19 residues. Germline V gives CDR1 SGDLS, CDR2 YYNGEE. V trimming: 4 bases; J trimming: 5 bases; junction bases outside the gene matches: 23.

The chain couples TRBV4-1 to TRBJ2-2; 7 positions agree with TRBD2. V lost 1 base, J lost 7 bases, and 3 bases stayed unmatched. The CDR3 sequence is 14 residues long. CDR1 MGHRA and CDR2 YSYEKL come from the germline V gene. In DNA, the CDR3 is TGCGCCAGCAGCCAAGGGGGAGGGCACGGGGAGCTGTTTTTT. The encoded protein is CASSQGGGHGELFF.

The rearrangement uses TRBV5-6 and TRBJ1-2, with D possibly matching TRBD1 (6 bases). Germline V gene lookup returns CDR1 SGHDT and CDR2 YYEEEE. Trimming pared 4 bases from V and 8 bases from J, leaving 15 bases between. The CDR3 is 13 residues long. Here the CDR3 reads CASSVIQGRGYTF. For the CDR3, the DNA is TGTGCCAGCAGCGTAATACAGGGTAGGGGCTACACCTTC.

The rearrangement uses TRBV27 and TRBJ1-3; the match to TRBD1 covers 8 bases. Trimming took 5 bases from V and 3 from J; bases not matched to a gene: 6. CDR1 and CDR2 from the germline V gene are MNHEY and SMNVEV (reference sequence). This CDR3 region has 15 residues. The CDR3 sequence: CASSLRTGSGNTIYF. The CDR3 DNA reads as TGTGCCAGCAGTCTACGGACAGGGAGTGGAAACACCATATATTTT.

The CDR3 sequence is CACLPHRFEDQPQHF. The CDR3 DNA follows: TGTGCCTGCCTCCCCCACAGGTTTGAGGATCAGCCCCAGCATTTT. V is TRBV6-6 and J is TRBJ1-5; possibly TRBD1 for D (5 bases). The V gene's germline CDR1 is MNHNY and CDR2 SVGAGI (reference sequence). The germline V and J ends were trimmed by 11 bases and 5 bases, with 22 bases remaining between them. CDR3 size: 15 residues.

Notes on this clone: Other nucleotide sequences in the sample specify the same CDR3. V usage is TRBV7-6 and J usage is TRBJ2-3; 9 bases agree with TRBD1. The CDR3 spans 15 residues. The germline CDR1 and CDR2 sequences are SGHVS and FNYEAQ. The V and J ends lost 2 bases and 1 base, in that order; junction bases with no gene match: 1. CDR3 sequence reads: CASSLRQGGTDTQYF. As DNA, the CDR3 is TGTGCCAGCAGCTTAAGACAGGGGGGCACAGATACGCAGTATTTT.

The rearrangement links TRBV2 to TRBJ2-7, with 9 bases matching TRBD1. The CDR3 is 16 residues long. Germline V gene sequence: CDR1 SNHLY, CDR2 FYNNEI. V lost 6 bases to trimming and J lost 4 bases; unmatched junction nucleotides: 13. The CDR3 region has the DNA TGTGCCAGCAGAGGAACAGGGGGCGCACTTAGTTACGAGCAGTACGTC. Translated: CASRGTGGALSYEQYV.

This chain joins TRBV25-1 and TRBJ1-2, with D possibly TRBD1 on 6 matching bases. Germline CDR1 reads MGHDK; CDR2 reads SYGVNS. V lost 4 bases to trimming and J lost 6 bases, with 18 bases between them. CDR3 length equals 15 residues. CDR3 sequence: CASSGIGGVFNGYTF. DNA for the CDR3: TGTGCCAGCAGTGGCATAGGGGGGGTCTTCAATGGCTACACCTTC.

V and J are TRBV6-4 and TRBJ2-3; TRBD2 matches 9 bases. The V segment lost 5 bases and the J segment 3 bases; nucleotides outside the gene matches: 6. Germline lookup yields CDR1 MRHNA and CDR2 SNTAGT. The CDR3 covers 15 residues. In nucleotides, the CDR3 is TGTGCCAGCAGTCCTAGCGGGGCCGGAACAGATACGCAGTATTTT. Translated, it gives CASSPSGAGTDTQYF.

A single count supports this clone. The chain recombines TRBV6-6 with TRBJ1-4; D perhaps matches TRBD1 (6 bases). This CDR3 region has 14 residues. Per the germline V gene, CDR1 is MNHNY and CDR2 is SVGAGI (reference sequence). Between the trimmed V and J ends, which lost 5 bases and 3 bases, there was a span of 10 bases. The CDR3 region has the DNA TGTGCCAGCAGTCACAGGGCCTCTAATGAAAAACTGTTTTTT. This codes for CASSHRASNEKLFF.

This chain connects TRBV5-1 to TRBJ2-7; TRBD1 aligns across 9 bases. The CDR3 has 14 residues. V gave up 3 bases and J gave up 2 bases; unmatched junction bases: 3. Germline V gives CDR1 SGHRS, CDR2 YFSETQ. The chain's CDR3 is CASSSGTGPYEQYF. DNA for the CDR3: TGCGCCAGCAGCTCCGGGACAGGGCCCTACGAGCAGTACTTC.

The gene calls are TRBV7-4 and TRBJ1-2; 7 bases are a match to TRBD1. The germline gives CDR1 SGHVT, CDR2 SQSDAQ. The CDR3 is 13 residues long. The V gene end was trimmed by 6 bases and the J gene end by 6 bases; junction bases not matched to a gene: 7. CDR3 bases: TGTGCCAGCAGAGATCAGGGGGGCAATGGCTACACCTTC. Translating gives CASRDQGGNGYTF.

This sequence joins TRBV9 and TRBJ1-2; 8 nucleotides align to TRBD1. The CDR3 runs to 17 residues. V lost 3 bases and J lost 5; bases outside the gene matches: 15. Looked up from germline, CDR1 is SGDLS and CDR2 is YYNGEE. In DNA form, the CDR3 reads TGTGCCAGCAGCGCAGGGGGAGGAGGACAGGGACTATATGGCTACACCTTC. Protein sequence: CASSAGGGGQGLYGYTF.

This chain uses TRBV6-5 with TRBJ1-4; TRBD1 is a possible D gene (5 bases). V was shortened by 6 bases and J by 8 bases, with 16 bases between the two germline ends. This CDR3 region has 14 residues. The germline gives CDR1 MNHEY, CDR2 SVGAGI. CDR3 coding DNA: TGTGCCAGCAGACTAGGAGGGGCTGGGGAAAAACTGTTTTTT. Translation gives CASRLGGAGEKLFF.

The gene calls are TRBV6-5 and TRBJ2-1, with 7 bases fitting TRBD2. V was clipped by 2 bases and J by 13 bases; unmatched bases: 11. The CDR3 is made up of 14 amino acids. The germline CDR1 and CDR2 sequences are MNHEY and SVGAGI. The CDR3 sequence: CASSYLAEEPLQFF. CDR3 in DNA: TGTGCCAGCAGTTACCTAGCGGAGGAACCCCTTCAGTTCTTC.

CDR3 in amino acids: CAWNGVTFYNEQFF. CDR3 bases: TGTGCCTGGAATGGTGTGACTTTCTACAATGAGCAGTTCTTC. V is TRBV30 and J is TRBJ2-1; unclear D gene. Between the trimmed V and J ends, which lost 4 bases and 3 bases, there was a span of 13 bases. The CDR3 length is 14 residues. CDR1 is GTSNPN, CDR2 SVGIG, per germline (reference sequence). Looking up the rest from reference TRBV30 and TRBJ2-1 gives the full variable domain: SQTIHQWPATLVQPVGSPLSLECTVEGTSNPNLYWYRQAAGRGLQLLFYSVGIGQISSEVPQNLSASRPQDRQFILSSKKLLLSDSGFYLCAWNGVTFYNEQFFGPGTRLTVL.

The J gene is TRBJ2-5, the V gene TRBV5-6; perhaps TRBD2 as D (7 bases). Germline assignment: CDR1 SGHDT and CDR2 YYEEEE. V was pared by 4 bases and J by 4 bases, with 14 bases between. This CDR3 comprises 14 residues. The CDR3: CASSTRGLTETQYF. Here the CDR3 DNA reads TGTGCCAGCAGCACCAGGGGACTAACAGAGACCCAGTACTTC.

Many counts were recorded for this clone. CDR3 DNA sequence: TGCGCCAGCAAAAGGAAGGGGAAGACTGAAGCTTTCTTT. Its translation is CASKRKGKTEAFF. The chain recombines TRBV10-1 with TRBJ1-1; perhaps TRBD1 as D (5 bases). CDR3 size: 13 residues. Trimming shortened V by 7 bases and J by 5 bases, and 14 bases separated the two germline ends. Germline loops: CDR1 WNHNN, CDR2 SYGVQD (reference sequence).